This TCR beta chain was identified in a study of radiotherapy plus CTLA-4 blockade in lung cancer listed by TCRdb under 2018. About the full investigation: Among enrolled patients, 15% to 20% had an objective response and 31% reached disease control.

The library was prepared using the immunoSEQ multiplex PCR assay. TCRdb limited this immuneACCESS table to in-frame rearrangements with V and J called. A share of clones is missing; checked studies link under half to unresolved V genes, and the rest is unexplained. In all, the sample holds over 100,000 clones, and 80% to 90% of those were seen once. 6.9% of the sample is held by the ten biggest clonotypes. On the study overall, not on this receptor specifically: After treatment with radiotherapy and ipilimumab, TCR clones that came from tumors expanded in the peripheral blood. Increased serum interferon-beta after radiation, together with early dynamic changes in blood T cell clones, were reported to be the strongest predictors of response.

About this clone itself: Its antigen remains unidentified. No much larger clone exists at a distance of one base, and base qualities are not known.

In this study, focal radiation therapy paired with CTLA-4 blockade (ipilimumab) was tested in patients who had chemo-refractory metastatic non-small-cell lung cancer. The CDR3, from cysteine to phenylalanine, totals 12 residues. Here the CDR3 DNA is all that survives: 36 bases in frame from base 1. V is shortened by 4 bases, J by 3 bases, and the region joining them spans 7 bases. From a lookup of the germline V gene, CDR1 and CDR2 are SGHRS and YFSETQ. The receptor was derived from a human donor with non-small cell lung cancer that progressed on radiotherapy plus ipilimumab. Recombination joined TRBV5-1 with TRBJ2-5, with the D segment identity uncertain. Sequencing was performed on peripheral blood, taken from a patient treated with radiotherapy plus ipilimumab. Read as DNA, the sequence is TGCGCCAGCAGCATAGGGAAAGAGACCCAGTACTTC. The encoded protein is CASSIGKETQYF. This CDR3, with the reference TRBV5-1 and TRBJ2-5 proteins standing in past its ends, gives the full variable domain KAGVTQTPRYLIKTRGQQVTLSCSPISGHRSVSWYQQTPGQGLQFLFEYFSETQRNKGNFPGRFSGRQFSNSRSEMNVSTLELGDSALYLCASSIGKETQYFGPGTRLLVL.